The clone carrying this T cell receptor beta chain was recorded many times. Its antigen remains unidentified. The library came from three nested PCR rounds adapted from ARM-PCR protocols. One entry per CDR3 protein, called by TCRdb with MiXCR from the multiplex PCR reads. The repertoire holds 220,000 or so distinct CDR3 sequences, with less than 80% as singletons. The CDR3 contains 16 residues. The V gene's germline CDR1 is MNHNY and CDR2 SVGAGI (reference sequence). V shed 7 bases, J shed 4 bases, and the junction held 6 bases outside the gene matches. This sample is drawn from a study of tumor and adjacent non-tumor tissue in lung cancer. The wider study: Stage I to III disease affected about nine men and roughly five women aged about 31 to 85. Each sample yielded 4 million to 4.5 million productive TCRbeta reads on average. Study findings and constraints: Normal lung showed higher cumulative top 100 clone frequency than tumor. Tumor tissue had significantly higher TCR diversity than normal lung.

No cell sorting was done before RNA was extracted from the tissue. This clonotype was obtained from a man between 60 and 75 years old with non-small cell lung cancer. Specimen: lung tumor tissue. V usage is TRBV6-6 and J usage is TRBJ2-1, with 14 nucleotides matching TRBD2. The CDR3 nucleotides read TGTGCCAGCACCGACGGGACTAGCGGGGGATACAATGAGCAGTTCTTC. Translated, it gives CASTDGTSGGYNEQFF.